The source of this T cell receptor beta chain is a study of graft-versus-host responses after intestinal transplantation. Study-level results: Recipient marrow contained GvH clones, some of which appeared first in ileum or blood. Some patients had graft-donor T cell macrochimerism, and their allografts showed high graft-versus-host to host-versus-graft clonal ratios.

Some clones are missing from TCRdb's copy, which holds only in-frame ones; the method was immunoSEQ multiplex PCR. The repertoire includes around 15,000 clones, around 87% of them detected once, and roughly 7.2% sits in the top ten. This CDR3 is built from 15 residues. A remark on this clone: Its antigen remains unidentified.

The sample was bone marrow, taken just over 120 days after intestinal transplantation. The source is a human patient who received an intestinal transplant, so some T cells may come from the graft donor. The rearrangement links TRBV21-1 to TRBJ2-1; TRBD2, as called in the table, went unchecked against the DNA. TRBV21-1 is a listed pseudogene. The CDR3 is CASSFLGGINNEQFF. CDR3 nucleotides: TGTGCCAGCAGCTTCCTAGGAGGTATCAACAATGAGCAGTTCTTC.